A selection of T cell receptor beta chains follows, all from one sample in a study of blood T cell repertoires in COVID-19. Here immunoSEQ multiplex PCR was the method, and the copy in TCRdb shows in-frame clones only, minus some. Of a few hundred thousand clones listed, 75% to 90% are singletons. Sequenced sample: peripheral blood. These receptors originate from a woman aged 70 to 79 with COVID-19, enrolled during active disease. The CDR3 runs from the conserved cysteine through the conserved F or W. Each record gives: clone size, CDR3 length, V gene, D gene, J gene, CDR3 DNA, CDR3 protein. D genes are given only for firm matches. Part of the rows lack a size; the others show once, few, many or a class for expanded clones.

.	14	TRBV15	TRBD1	TRBJ1-4	TGTGCCACCAGCAGGGACAGGGGGCTTGAAAAACTGTTTTTT	CATSRDRGLEKLFF
.	16	TRBV27	.	TRBJ2-1	TGTGCCAGCAGTTCCCGGGACTCTAGCTCCTACAATGAGCAGTTCTTC	CASSSRDSSSYNEQFF
.	13	TRBV12-3/TRBV12-4	.	TRBJ1-1	TGTGCCAGCATTCGCTACCCGAACACTGAAGCTTTCTTT	CASIRYPNTEAFF
.	13	TRBV30	.	TRBJ1-1	TGTGCCTGGAGTTCCCTCCAGGGCACTGAAGCTTTCTTT	CAWSSLQGTEAFF
.	14	TRBV28	TRBD1	TRBJ1-3	TGTGCCAGCAGTCCAGCAGACAGGGGGAACACCATATATTTT	CASSPADRGNTIYF
.	14	TRBV28	.	TRBJ2-2	TGTGCCAGCAGTTTGCACAGGGAAACCGGGGAGCTGTTTTTT	CASSLHRETGELFF
.	14	TRBV6-1	TRBD1	TRBJ1-1	TGTGCCAGCAGTGAAGACAGGGGGCTCACTGAAGCTTTCTTT	CASSEDRGLTEAFF
.	13	TRBV5-8	.	TRBJ1-6	TGTGCCAGCAGCTTGGCAGGGCTCGGGTCCCTCCACTTT	CASSLAGLGSLHF
.	16	TRBV7-3	.	TRBJ2-3	TGTGCCAGCAGCCCTAGTGGGGGGTTGGGCACAGATACGCAGTATTTT	CASSPSGGLGTDTQYF
.	14	TRBV7-3	TRBD2	TRBJ2-3	TGTGCCAGCAGCTCACAAGCGGGAACAGATACGCAGTATTTT	CASSSQAGTDTQYF
.	15	TRBV18	.	TRBJ1-4	TGTGCCAGCTCACCACAGGGGGTGGGCGATGAAAAACTGTTTTTT	CASSPQGVGDEKLFF
.	19	TRBV15	TRBD1	TRBJ1-5	TGTGCCACCAGCAGAGATTCCAACAGGGGGCTTTATAGCAATCAGCCCCAGCATTTT	CATSRDSNRGLYSNQPQHF
.	13	TRBV9	.	TRBJ2-2	TGTGCCAGCAGTGGGGGGTTCACCGGGGAGCTGTTTTTT	CASSGGFTGELFF
once	15	TRBV5-1	TRBD1	TRBJ1-6	TGCGCCAGCAGCTTCGGACAGGGGAATTTCTCACCCCTCCACTTT	CASSFGQGNFSPLHF